This record concerns one TCR beta chain sequence. The antigen remains undetermined. This specimen comes from a study of cytomegalovirus exposure and HLA in healthy donors. Study-wide findings and caveats: Later work showed greater clonal expansion in HLA-associated TCR beta chains than in equally common others. Specificity for CMV antigens was confirmed in vitro for three of the CMV-associated chains. Prediction of most subjects' HLA-A and HLA-B alleles by TCR beta sequences was reportedly accurate.

V lost 0 bases to trimming and J lost 1 base, with 10 bases between them. Germline CDR1 reads SGHRS; CDR2 reads YFSETQ. The CDR3 covers 15 residues. With 60 Vbeta and 13 Jbeta primers, the PCR was carried out. Profiled with immunoSEQ multiplex PCR; TCRdb holds only in-frame clones, not every one. Of about 160,000 clones listed, approximately 80% are singletons. Sequencing was done on a sample of PBMCs. V usage is TRBV5-1 and J usage is TRBJ1-1; D ambiguous. The receptor was derived from a woman aged 30 to 39 in good health and CMV-seronegative. CDR3 residues: CASSLVAGKNTEAFF. DNA for the CDR3: TGCGCCAGCAGCTTGGTGGCAGGCAAGAACACTGAAGCTTTCTTT.